The sequence of this TCR beta chain was determined in a study of blood T cell repertoires in COVID-19. One Seattle source followed patients from active infection through their disease course. Original analysis: Reference gene primer amplification gave estimated nucleated cell counts. Assay used: immunoSEQ multiplex PCR; TCRdb lists only in-frame clones, some missing. V, J and clone size reflect that table, while D and trimming were determined from the DNA. This table has 200,000 to 250,000 clones, just over 85% appearing once. Trimming took off 1 base at V and 4 bases at J, with 13 bases between the two ends. CDR3 length equals 15 residues. Per germline, CDR1 LGHDT and CDR2 YNNKEL (reference sequence).

The gene calls are TRBV3-1 (or the pseudogene TRBV3-2) and TRBJ1-1; D not resolved. Sequenced material: peripheral blood. The sequence came from a man aged 45 to 65 with COVID-19, enrolled during active disease. CDR3 residues: CASSQGRFWSTEAFF. Here the CDR3 DNA reads TGTGCCAGCAGCCAAGGACGATTCTGGAGCACTGAAGCTTTCTTT.